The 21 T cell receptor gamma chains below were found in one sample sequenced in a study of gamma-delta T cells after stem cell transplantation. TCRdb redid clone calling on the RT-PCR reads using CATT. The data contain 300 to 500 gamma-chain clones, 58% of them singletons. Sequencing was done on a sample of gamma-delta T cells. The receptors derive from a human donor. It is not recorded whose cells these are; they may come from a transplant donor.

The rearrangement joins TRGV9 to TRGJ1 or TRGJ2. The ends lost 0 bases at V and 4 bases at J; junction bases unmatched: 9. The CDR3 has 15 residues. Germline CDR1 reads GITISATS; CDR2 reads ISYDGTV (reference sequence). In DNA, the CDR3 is TGTGCCTTGTGGGAGGTGGGGGGTAGGTATTATAAGAAACTCTTT. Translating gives CALWEVGGRYYKKLF.

The CDR3 DNA follows: TGTGCCTTGTGGGAGGTGCACCCCAAACCAGGGTGGGGCAAAAAAATCAAGGTATTT. Protein product: CALWEVHPKPGWGKKIKVF. V gene TRGV9 combines with J gene TRGJP. The J gene is not listed in TCRdb, so it was assigned here from a DNA match to germline. Germline values: CDR1 GITISATS, CDR2 ISYDGTV (reference sequence). The CDR3 spans 19 residues. The V gene end was trimmed by 0 bases and the J gene end by 12 bases; junction bases not matched to a gene: 17.

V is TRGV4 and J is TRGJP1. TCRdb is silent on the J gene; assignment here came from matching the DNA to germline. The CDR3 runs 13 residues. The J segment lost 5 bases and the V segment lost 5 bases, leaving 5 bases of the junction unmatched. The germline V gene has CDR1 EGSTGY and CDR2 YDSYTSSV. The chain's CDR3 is CATWVGTGWFKIF. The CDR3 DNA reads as TGTGCCACCTGGGTGGGAACTGGTTGGTTCAAGATATTT.

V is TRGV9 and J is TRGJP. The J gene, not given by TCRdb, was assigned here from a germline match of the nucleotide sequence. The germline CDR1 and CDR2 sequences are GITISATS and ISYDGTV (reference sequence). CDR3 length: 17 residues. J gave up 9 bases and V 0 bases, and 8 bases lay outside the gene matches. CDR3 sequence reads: CALWEVRASLGKKIKVF. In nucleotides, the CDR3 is TGTGCCTTGTGGGAGGTGCGGGCGTCGTTGGGCAAAAAAATCAAGGTATTT.

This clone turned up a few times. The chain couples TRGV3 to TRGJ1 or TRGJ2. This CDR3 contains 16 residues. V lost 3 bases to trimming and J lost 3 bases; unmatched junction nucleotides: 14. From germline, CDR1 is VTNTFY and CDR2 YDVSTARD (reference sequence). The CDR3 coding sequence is TGTGCCACCTGGGACGGCCGGATTTTTTTTTATTATAAGAAACTCTTT. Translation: CATWDGRIFFYYKKLF.

Written as DNA, the CDR3 is TGTGCCACCTGGGACGGGCCACAGAAACTCTTT. Residues: CATWDGPQKLF. Although no V gene was called, TRGJ1 or TRGJ2 is the J gene. This CDR3 has 11 amino acids.

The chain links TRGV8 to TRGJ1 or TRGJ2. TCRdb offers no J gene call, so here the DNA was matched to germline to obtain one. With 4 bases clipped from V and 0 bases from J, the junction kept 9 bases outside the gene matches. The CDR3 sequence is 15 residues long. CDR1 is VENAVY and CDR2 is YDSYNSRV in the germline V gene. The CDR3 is CATWDKAVNYYKKLF. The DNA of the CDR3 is TGTGCCACCTGGGACAAAGCCGTGAATTATTATAAGAAACTCTTT.

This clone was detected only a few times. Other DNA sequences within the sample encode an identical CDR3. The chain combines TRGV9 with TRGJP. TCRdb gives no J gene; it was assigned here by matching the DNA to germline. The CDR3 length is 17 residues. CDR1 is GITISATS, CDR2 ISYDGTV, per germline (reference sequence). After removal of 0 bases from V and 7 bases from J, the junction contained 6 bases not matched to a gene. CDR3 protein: CALWEVQDELGKKIKVF. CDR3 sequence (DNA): TGTGCCTTGTGGGAGGTGCAAGACGAGTTGGGCAAAAAAATCAAGGTATTT.

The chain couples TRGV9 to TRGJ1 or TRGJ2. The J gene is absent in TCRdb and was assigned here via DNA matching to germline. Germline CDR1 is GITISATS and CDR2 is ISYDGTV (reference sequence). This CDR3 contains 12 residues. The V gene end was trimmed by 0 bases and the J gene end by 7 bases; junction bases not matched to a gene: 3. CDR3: CALWEVRYKKLF. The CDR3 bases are TGTGCCTTGTGGGAGGTGCGGTATAAGAAACTCTTT.

The CDR3 DNA follows: TGTGCCTTGTGGGAAGGTTATAAGAAACTCTTT. Protein sequence: CALWEGYKKLF. The chain uses TRGV9 and TRGJ1 or TRGJ2. Since TCRdb gives no J gene, matching the DNA to germline was used here to assign it. There are 11 residues in the CDR3. CDR1 and CDR2 (germline): GITISATS, ISYDGTV (reference sequence). V lost 4 bases to trimming and J lost 6 bases; unmatched junction nucleotides: 3.

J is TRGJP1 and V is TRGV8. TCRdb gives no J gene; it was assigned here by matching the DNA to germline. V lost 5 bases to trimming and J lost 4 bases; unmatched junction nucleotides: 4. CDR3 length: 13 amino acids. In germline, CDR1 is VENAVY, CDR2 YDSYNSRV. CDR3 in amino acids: CATWVLTGWFKIF. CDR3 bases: TGTGCCACCTGGGTCCTCACTGGTTGGTTCAAGATATTT.

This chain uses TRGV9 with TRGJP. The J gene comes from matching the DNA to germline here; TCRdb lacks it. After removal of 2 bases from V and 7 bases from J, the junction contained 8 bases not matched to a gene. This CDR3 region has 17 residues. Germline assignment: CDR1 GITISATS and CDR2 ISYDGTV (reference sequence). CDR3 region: CALWEAEGELGKKIKVF. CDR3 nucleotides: TGTGCCTTGTGGGAGGCGGAGGGGGAGTTGGGCAAAAAAATCAAGGTATTT.

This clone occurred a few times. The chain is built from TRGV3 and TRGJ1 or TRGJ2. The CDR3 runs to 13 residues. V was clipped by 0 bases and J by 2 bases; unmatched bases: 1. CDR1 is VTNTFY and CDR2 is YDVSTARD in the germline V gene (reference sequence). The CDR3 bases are TGTGCCACCTGGGACAGGTATTATTATAAGAAACTCTTT. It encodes CATWDRYYYKKLF.

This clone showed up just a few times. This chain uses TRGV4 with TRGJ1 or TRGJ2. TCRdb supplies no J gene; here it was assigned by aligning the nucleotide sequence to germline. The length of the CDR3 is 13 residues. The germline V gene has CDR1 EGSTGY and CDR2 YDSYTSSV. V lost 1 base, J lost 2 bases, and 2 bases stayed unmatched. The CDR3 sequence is CATWDGHYYKKLF. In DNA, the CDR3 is TGTGCCACCTGGGATGGACATTATTATAAGAAACTCTTT.

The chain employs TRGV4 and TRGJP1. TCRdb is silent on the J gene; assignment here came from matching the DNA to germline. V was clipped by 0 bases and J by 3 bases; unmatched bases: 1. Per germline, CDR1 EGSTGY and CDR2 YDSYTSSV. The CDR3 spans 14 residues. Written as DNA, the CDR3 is TGTGCCACCTGGGATGGGCCCACTGGTTGGTTCAAGATATTT. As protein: CATWDGPTGWFKIF.

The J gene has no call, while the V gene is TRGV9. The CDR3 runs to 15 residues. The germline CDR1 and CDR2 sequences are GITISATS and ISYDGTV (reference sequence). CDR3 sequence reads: CALWMKELGKKINVF. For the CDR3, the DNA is TGTGCCTTGTGGATGAAAGAGTTGGGCAAAAAAATCAATGTATTT.

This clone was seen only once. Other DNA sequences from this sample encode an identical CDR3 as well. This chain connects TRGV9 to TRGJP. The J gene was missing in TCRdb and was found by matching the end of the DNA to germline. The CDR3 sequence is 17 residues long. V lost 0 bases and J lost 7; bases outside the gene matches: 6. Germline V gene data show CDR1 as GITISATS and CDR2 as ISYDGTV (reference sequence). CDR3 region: CALWEVRWELGKKIKVF. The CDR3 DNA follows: TGTGCCTTGTGGGAGGTGCGATGGGAGTTGGGCAAAAAAATCAAGGTATTT.

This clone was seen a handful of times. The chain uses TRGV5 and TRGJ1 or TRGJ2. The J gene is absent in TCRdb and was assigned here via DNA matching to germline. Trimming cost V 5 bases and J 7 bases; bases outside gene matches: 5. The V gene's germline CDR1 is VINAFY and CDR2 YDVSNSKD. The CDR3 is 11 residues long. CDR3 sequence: CATWAGYKKLF. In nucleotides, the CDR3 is TGTGCCACCTGGGCGGGGTATAAGAAACTCTTT.

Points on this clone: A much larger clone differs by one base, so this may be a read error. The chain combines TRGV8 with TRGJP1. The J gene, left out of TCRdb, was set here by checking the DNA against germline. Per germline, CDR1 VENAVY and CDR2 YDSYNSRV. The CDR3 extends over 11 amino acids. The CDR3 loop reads CATCDSWFKIF. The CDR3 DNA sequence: TGTGCCACCTGTGATAGTTGGTTCAAGATATTT.

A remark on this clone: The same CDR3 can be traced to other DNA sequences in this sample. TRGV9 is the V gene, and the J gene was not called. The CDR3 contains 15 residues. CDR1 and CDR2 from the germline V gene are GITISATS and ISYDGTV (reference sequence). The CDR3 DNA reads TGTGCCTTGTGGGAGGTGGGGGGTAGGTATTATAAGAAACTATTT. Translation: CALWEVGGRYYKKLF.

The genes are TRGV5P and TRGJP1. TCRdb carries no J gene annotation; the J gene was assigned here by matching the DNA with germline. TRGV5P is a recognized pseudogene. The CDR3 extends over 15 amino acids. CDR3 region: CATWWSSTSGWFKIF. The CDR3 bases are TGTGCCACCTGGTGGTCGTCAACTTCTGGTTGGTTCAAGATATTT.